This TCR beta chain was profiled in a study of blood T cell dynamics during melanoma immunotherapy. Study background: Metastatic melanoma patients received first-line pembrolizumab or nivolumab plus ipilimumab.

The protocol was immunoSEQ multiplex PCR, while the TCRdb copy is restricted to in-frame clones and leaves out a portion. The table includes 9,900 or so clones, roughly 90% detected once. This clone occurred a few times. CDR3 length equals 13 residues. The germline V gene has CDR1 SGHTA and CDR2 FQGNSA. V shed 1 base and J shed 4 bases, with 5 bases lying between them. Time point defined: pre-treatment baseline. Sampling occurred pretreatment (T0) and at week 3 (W3), after cycle one of checkpoint blockade. The V and J genes are TRBV7-2 and TRBJ1-5, with TRBD1 as a possible D gene (5 bases). The TCR was taken from a human donor with melanoma. Sequenced here: blood, sampled from a patient treated with checkpoint blockade. CDR3 region: CASSLDRNQPQHF. Written as DNA, the CDR3 is TGTGCCAGCAGCTTAGACAGGAATCAGCCCCAGCATTTT.